This T cell receptor beta chain was observed in a study of T cell changes during pregnancy in multiple sclerosis (dated by TCRdb to between 2017 and 2020). Notes on the research overall: In women with multiple sclerosis, the researchers looked at how the T cell repertoire shifted as pregnancy progressed.

In the case of this clone: This receptor's antigen is unknown. Base qualities are not at hand, and no much larger clone is one base apart.

Libraries came from the immunoSEQ multiplex PCR assay. The source is immuneACCESS, and TCRdb retained only in-frame sequences with V and J called. Part of the clones is not carried over; for the studies checked, unresolved V genes explain less than half of this, and the remainder is unexplained. This sample comprises approximately 70,000 clones, 91% of them detected only once. The ten largest clones represent 2.3% of the sample. The germline V gene specifies SNHLY as CDR1 and FYNNEI as CDR2. Trimming at the junction amounts to 11 bases on V and 1 base on J, and the germline ends lie 10 bases apart. Inclusive of the bounding cysteine and phenylalanine, the CDR3 is 12 residues long. Just the 36-base CDR3 DNA is kept, in frame starting at base 1.

The chain was built from TRBV2 and TRBJ2-3, with TRBD2 perhaps the D gene, on 5 matching bases. The receptor's source is a female donor with multiple sclerosis, enrolled in a pregnancy study. The sequencing here drew on peripheral blood, taken in the first trimester of pregnancy. The CDR3 region: CAGLRGTDTQYF. The DNA sequence is as follows: TGTGCCGGTCTGCGGGGCACAGATACGCAGTATTTT.